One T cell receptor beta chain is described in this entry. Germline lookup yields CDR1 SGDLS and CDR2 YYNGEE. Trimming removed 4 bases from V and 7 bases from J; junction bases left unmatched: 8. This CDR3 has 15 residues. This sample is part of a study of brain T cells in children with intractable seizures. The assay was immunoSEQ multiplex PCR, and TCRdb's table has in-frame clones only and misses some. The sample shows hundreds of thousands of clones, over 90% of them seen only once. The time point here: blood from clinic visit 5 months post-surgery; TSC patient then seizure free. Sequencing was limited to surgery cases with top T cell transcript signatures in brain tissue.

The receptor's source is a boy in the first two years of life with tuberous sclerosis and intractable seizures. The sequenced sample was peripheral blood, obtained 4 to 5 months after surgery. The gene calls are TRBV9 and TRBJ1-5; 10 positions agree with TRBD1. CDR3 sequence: CASSYGTGVGQPQHF. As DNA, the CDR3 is TGTGCCAGCAGCTACGGGACAGGGGTCGGGCAGCCCCAGCATTTT.